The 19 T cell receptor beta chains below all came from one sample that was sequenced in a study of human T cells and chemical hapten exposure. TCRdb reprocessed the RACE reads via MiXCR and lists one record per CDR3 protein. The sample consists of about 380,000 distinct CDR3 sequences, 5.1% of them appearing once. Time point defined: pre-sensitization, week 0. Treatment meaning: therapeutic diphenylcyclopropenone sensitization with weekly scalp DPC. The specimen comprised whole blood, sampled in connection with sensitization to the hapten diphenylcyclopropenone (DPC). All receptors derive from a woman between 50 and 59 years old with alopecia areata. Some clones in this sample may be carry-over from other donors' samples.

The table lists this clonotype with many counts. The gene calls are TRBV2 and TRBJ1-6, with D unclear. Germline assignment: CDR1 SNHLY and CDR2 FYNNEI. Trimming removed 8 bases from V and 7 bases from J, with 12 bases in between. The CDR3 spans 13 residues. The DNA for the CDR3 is TGTGCCAGCTCCGGGGAGGTGAATTCACCCCTCCACTTT. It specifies CASSGEVNSPLHF. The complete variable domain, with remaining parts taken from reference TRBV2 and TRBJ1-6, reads EPEVTQTPSHQVTQMGQEVILRCVPISNHLYFYWYRQILGQKVEFLVSFYNNEISEKSEIFDDQFSVERPDGSNFTLKIRSTKLEDSAMYFCASSGEVNSPLHFGNGTRLTVT.

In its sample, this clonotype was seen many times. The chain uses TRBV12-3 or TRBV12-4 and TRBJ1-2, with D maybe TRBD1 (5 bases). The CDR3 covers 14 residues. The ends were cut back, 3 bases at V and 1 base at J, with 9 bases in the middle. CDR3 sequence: CASSFGGGNYGYTF. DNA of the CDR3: TGTGCCAGCAGTTTCGGGGGGGGTAACTATGGCTACACCTTC.

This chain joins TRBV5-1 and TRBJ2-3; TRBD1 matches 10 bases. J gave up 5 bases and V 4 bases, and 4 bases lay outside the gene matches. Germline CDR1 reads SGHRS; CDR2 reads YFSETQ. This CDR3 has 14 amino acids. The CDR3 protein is CASSGGTGEDTQYF. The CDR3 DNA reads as TGCGCCAGCAGCGGGGGGACAGGGGAAGATACGCAGTATTTT.

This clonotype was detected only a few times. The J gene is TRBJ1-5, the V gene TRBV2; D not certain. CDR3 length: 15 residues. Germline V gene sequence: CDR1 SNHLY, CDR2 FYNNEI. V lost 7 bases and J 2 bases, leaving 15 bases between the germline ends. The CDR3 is CASTRTGLGNQPQHF. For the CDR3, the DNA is TGTGCCAGCACCCGCACCGGTTTGGGCAATCAGCCCCAGCATTTT. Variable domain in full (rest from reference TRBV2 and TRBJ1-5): EPEVTQTPSHQVTQMGQEVILRCVPISNHLYFYWYRQILGQKVEFLVSFYNNEISEKSEIFDDQFSVERPDGSNFTLKIRSTKLEDSAMYFCASTRTGLGNQPQHFGDGTRLSIL.

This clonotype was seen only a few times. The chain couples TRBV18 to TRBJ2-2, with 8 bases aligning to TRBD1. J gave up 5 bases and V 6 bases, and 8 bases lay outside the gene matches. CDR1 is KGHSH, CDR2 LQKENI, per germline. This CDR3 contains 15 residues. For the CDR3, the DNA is TGTGCCAGCTCTTCCGGACAGGGATATACCGGGGAGCTGTTTTTT. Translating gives CASSSGQGYTGELFF.

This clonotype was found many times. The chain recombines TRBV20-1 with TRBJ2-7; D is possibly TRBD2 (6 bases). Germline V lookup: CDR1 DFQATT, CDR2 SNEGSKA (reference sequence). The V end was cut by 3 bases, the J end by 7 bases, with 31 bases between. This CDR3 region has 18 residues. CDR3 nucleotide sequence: TGCAGTGCTAGTGATGGGAAGCGGAGGGGACTCTACGCAGAAGAGCAGTACTTC. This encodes CSASDGKRRGLYAEEQYF.

The CDR3 here is CASSQGGNWDPNEFF. The CDR3 DNA is TGTGCCAGCAGCCAAGGGGGCAATTGGGATCCAAATGAGTTCTTC. The J gene is TRBJ2-1, the V gene TRBV4-2; D may be TRBD1 (5 bases). Germline loops: CDR1 LGHNA, CDR2 YNFKEQ. Trimming took off 1 base at V and 14 bases at J, with 21 bases between the two ends. The CDR3 totals 15 residues.

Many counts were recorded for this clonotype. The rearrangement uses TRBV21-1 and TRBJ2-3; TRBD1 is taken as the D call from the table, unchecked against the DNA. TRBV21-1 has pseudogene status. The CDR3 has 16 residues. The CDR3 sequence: CASSPWQRGPTDTQYF. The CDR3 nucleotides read TGTGCCAGCAGCCCCTGGCAACGGGGGCCTACAGATACGCAGTATTTT.

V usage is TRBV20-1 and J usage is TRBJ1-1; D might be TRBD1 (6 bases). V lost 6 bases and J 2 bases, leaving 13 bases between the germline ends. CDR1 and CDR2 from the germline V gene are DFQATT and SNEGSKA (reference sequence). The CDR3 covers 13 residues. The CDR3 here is CSAGGHPNTEAFF. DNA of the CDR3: TGCAGTGCGGGGGGACACCCCAACACTGAAGCTTTCTTT.

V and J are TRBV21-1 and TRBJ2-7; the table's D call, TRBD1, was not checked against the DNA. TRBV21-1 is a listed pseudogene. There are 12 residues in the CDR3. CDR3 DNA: TGTGCCCAGATACAGGGATCCTACGAGCAGTACTTC. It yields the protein CAQIQGSYEQYF.

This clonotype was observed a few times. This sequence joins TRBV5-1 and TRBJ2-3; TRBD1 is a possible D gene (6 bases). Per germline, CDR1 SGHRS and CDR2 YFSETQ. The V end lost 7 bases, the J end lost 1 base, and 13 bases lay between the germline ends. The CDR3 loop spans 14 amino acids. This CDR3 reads CASQPGHRTDTQYF. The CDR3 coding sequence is TGCGCCAGCCAACCGGGACACCGCACAGATACGCAGTATTTT.

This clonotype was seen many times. Here the CDR3 DNA reads TGTGCCAGCACGGGTAGCAATCAGCCCCAGCATTTT. The encoded protein is CASTGSNQPQHF. The chain joins TRBV6-6 to TRBJ1-5; D is uncertain. This CDR3 spans 12 amino acids. In germline, CDR1 is MNHNY, CDR2 SVGAGI (reference sequence). The V and J ends lost 7 bases and 0 bases respectively, with 4 bases between them.

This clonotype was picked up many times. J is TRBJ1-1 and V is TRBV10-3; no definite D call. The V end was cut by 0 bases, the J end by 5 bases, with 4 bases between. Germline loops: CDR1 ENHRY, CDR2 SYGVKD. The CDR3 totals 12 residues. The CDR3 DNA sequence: TGTGCCATCAGTGAGTCTCGGACTGAAGCTTTCTTT. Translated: CAISESRTEAFF.

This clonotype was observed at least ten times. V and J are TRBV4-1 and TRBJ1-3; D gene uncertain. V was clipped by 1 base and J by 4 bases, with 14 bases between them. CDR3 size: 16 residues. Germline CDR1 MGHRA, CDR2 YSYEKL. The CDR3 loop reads CASSQGEIHTGNTIYF. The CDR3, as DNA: TGCGCCAGCAGCCAAGGAGAGATCCATACAGGAAACACCATATATTTT.

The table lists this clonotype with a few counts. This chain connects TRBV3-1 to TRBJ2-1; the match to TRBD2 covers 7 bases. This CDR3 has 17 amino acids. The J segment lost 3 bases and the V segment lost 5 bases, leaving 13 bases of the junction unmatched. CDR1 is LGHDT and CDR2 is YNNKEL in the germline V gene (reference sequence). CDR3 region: CASSKLGPRDYYNEQFF. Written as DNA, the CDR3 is TGTGCCAGCAGCAAACTAGGGCCCCGGGACTACTACAATGAGCAGTTCTTC.

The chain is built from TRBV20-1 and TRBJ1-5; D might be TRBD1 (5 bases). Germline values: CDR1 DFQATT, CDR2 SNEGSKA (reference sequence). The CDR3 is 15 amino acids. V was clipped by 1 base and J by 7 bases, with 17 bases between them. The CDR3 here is CSARGDSGGRQPQHF. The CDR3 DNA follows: TGCAGTGCTAGAGGGGACTCGGGAGGACGGCAGCCCCAGCATTTT.

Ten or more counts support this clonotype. Here the CDR3 reads CASSEYYGAGDTQYF. DNA for the CDR3: TGTGCCAGCAGTGAATACTATGGGGCCGGAGATACGCAGTATTTT. The V and J genes are TRBV6-1 and TRBJ2-3; tentative D call: TRBD1 (5 bases). The CDR3 is 15 amino acids. Trimming removed 2 bases at V and 5 bases at J, with 14 bases between. Germline CDR1 MNHNS, CDR2 SASEGT.

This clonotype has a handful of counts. The DNA of the CDR3 is TGTGCCACCAGCATGGGGGCGATGAACACTGAAGCTTTCTTT. This codes for CATSMGAMNTEAFF. V is TRBV15 and J is TRBJ1-1; weak D call: TRBD1 (6 bases). CDR3 length: 14 amino acids. The germline V and J ends were trimmed by 4 bases and 0 bases, with 9 bases remaining between them. Germline assignment: CDR1 LNHNV and CDR2 YYDKDF (reference sequence).

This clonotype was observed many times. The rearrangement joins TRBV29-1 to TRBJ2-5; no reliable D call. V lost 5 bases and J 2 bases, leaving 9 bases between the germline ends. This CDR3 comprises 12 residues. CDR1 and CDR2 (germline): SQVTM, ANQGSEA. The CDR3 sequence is CSVTATQETQYF. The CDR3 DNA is TGCAGCGTTACCGCTACGCAAGAGACCCAGTACTTC.